Described below is a single TCR beta chain sequence and its context. The sample comes from a study of beta chain features in type 1 diabetes. The trim removed 1 base at V and 2 bases at J, leaving 7 bases unmatched. The CDR3 consists of 16 residues. Germline V gene lookup returns CDR1 SGHVS and CDR2 FNYEAQ. The isolated RNA, all of it, was reverse transcribed, so expressed TCRB transcripts were what got sequenced. Read counts averaged roughly 4 million for samples of naive, central memory and regulatory T cells. Measured with immunoSEQ multiplex PCR; TCRdb has only the in-frame clones, and not every one. Here the sample spans 350,000 or so clones, 20% being singletons. About 110 mL of blood, on average, came from one heparinised draw per donor.

Sample: naive CD4+ T cells from blood. J is TRBJ2-5 and V is TRBV7-6, with 7 bases lining up with TRBD1. The receptor comes from a woman in her late teens or twenties in good health. CDR3 in DNA: TGTGCCAGCAGCTTAGGGCACAGGGGATTACAAGAGACCCAGTACTTC. Translating gives CASSLGHRGLQETQYF.